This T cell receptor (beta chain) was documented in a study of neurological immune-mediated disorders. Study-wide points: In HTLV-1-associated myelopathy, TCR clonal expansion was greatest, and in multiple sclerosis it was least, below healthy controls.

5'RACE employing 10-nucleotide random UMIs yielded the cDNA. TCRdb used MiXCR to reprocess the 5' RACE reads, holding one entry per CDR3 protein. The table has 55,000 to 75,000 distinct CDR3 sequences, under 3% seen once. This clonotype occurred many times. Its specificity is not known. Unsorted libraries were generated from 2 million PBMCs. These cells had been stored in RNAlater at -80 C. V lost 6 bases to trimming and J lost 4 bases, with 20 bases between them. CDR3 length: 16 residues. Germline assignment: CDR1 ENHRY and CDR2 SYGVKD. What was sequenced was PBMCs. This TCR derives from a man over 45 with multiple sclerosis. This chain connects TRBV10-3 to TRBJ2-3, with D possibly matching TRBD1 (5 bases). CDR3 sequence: CAIRGSGVRGADTQYF. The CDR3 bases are TGTGCCATCAGGGGATCCGGTGTTAGGGGCGCAGATACGCAGTATTTT.